These T cell receptor beta chains were read from a single sample in a study of blood T cell repertoires in COVID-19. Produced via immunoSEQ multiplex PCR; TCRdb's table is partial and in-frame only. Counted here are roughly 410,000 clones, 87% occurring once; the ten biggest clones make up roughly 2%. Sequences were obtained from peripheral blood. These receptors came from a woman in her fifties or sixties with COVID-19, enrolled during active disease. The CDR3 runs from the conserved cysteine through the conserved F or W. The order of the fields is clone size, D gene, V gene, J gene, CDR3 DNA, CDR3 protein. A D gene is named only where the DNA matches it firmly. Size is stated for part of the rows, as once, few or many counts, or as a class when the clone is expanded.

clone_size: .; d_call: .; v_call: TRBV19; j_call: TRBJ2-5; cdr3_nt: TGTGCCAGTAGTTTCGGGACTCTCGGGGTAGAGACCCAGTACTTC; cdr3_aa: CASSFGTLGVETQYF
clone_size: .; d_call: TRBD1; v_call: TRBV10-2; j_call: TRBJ2-7; cdr3_nt: TGCGCCAGCAGTGGTGGGACAGGGGGTTATGGCGAGCAGTACTTC; cdr3_aa: CASSGGTGGYGEQYF
clone_size: .; d_call: TRBD2; v_call: TRBV4-1; j_call: TRBJ2-5; cdr3_nt: TGCGCCAGCAGCCTCAGCGGGGGGGCCACAGAGACCCAGTACTTC; cdr3_aa: CASSLSGGATETQYF
clone_size: few; d_call: TRBD2; v_call: TRBV28; j_call: TRBJ2-1; cdr3_nt: TGTGCCAGCAGTTCCAGCGGGGGGACTGAGCAGCAGTTCTTC; cdr3_aa: CASSSSGGTEQQFF
clone_size: .; d_call: TRBD1; v_call: TRBV6-5; j_call: TRBJ1-1; cdr3_nt: TGTGCCAGCAGGCCCGTTCACAGGGGATTGGCTTTCTTT; cdr3_aa: CASRPVHRGLAFF
clone_size: .; d_call: .; v_call: TRBV3-1/TRBV3-2; j_call: TRBJ1-2; cdr3_nt: TGTGCCAGCAGCCAAGATACGCGGATTAACTATGGCTACACCTTC; cdr3_aa: CASSQDTRINYGYTF
clone_size: .; d_call: .; v_call: TRBV10-3; j_call: TRBJ1-6; cdr3_nt: TGTGCCACCAAGAATGATTTAAGCAGGGTTTCACCCCTCCACTTT; cdr3_aa: CATKNDLSRVSPLHF
clone_size: .; d_call: .; v_call: TRBV13; j_call: TRBJ2-7; cdr3_nt: TGTGCCAGCAGCTTAGATCCAAGAAGGGGCTACGAGCAGTACTTC; cdr3_aa: CASSLDPRRGYEQYF
clone_size: .; d_call: .; v_call: TRBV19; j_call: TRBJ1-1; cdr3_nt: TGTGCCAGTAGTATTCAGGGGATGACTGAAGCTTTCTTT; cdr3_aa: CASSIQGMTEAFF
clone_size: .; d_call: .; v_call: TRBV4-1; j_call: TRBJ1-2; cdr3_nt: TGCGCCAGCAGCCAAGATACATATGGCTACACCTTC; cdr3_aa: CASSQDTYGYTF
clone_size: .; d_call: .; v_call: TRBV5-1; j_call: TRBJ2-7; cdr3_nt: TGCGCCAGCAGCTCCAGCGTCAACTACGAGCAGTACTTC; cdr3_aa: CASSSSVNYEQYF
clone_size: .; d_call: .; v_call: TRBV7-2; j_call: TRBJ1-5; cdr3_nt: TGTGCCAGCAGCCCCCGGGGGGATATCAATCAGCCCCAGCATTTT; cdr3_aa: CASSPRGDINQPQHF
clone_size: .; d_call: .; v_call: TRBV9; j_call: TRBJ1-4; cdr3_nt: TGTGCCAGCAGCGCCGATTCCAGGGGCGCAGGTGAAAAACTGTTTTTT; cdr3_aa: CASSADSRGAGEKLFF
clone_size: few; d_call: TRBD1; v_call: TRBV9; j_call: TRBJ1-6; cdr3_nt: TGTGCCAGCAGCGGCGGACAGGGGGCGAGGGATTCACCCCTCCACTTT; cdr3_aa: CASSGGQGARDSPLHF
clone_size: .; d_call: .; v_call: TRBV21-1; j_call: TRBJ1-2; cdr3_nt: TGTGCCAAGGTCCGGGGGGCCCCCCGGGCCCTTTTCTATGGCTACACCTTC; cdr3_aa: CAKVRGAPRALFYGYTF
clone_size: .; d_call: TRBD1; v_call: TRBV10-3; j_call: TRBJ2-5; cdr3_nt: TGTGCCATCAGTGGGACAGGGGAAGAGACCCAGTACTTC; cdr3_aa: CAISGTGEETQYF
clone_size: .; d_call: .; v_call: TRBV5-1; j_call: TRBJ1-2; cdr3_nt: TGCGCCAGCAGCTCCCCCCAGACTGGTATCTATGGCTACACCTTC; cdr3_aa: CASSSPQTGIYGYTF
clone_size: .; d_call: TRBD1; v_call: TRBV5-1; j_call: TRBJ1-1; cdr3_nt: TGCGCCACCAAATTCGACAGGGGGCACACTGAAGCTTTCTTT; cdr3_aa: CATKFDRGHTEAFF
clone_size: .; d_call: .; v_call: TRBV2; j_call: TRBJ2-2; cdr3_nt: TGTGCCAGCAGTGAATGGGGCAGCAACACCGGGGAGCTGTTTTTT; cdr3_aa: CASSEWGSNTGELFF
clone_size: .; d_call: TRBD1; v_call: TRBV28; j_call: TRBJ2-7; cdr3_nt: TGTGCCAGCAGTACTCCGGGACAGGCTTCCTACGAGCAGTACTTC; cdr3_aa: CASSTPGQASYEQYF
clone_size: .; d_call: .; v_call: TRBV28; j_call: TRBJ1-2; cdr3_nt: TGTGCCAGCACCTCCGGGGGGAACCGGGGTGGCTACACCTTC; cdr3_aa: CASTSGGNRGGYTF
clone_size: .; d_call: .; v_call: TRBV3-1/TRBV3-2; j_call: TRBJ1-2; cdr3_nt: TGTGCCAGCAGCGCAATGACAGGCGCGGTTGGCTACACCTTC; cdr3_aa: CASSAMTGAVGYTF
clone_size: .; d_call: TRBD1; v_call: TRBV4-1; j_call: TRBJ2-1; cdr3_nt: TGCGCCAGCAGCCAAGATCGCAGGACAGGCTACAATGAGCAGTTCTTC; cdr3_aa: CASSQDRRTGYNEQFF
clone_size: .; d_call: TRBD2; v_call: TRBV12-3/TRBV12-4; j_call: TRBJ2-3; cdr3_nt: TGTGCCAGCAGTTTTGGGGGGGGAGATACGCAGTATTTT; cdr3_aa: CASSFGGGDTQYF
clone_size: .; d_call: TRBD1; v_call: TRBV7-2; j_call: TRBJ1-1; cdr3_nt: TGTGCCAGCAGCGCGCGCTCGGGACAGAACGGTGAAGCTTTCTTT; cdr3_aa: CASSARSGQNGEAFF
clone_size: .; d_call: TRBD1; v_call: TRBV27; j_call: TRBJ1-1; cdr3_nt: TGTGCCAGCAGTTTACCCTGGACAGGGGGGCACACTGAAGCTTTCTTT; cdr3_aa: CASSLPWTGGHTEAFF
clone_size: .; d_call: TRBD2; v_call: TRBV6-5; j_call: TRBJ2-5; cdr3_nt: TGTGCCAGCAGTTATAGCGGGGGGGCCGTGGAGACCCAGTACTTC; cdr3_aa: CASSYSGGAVETQYF
clone_size: .; d_call: .; v_call: TRBV4-1; j_call: TRBJ2-7; cdr3_nt: TGCGCCAGCAGCTCCGACAGCTACGAGCAGTACTTC; cdr3_aa: CASSSDSYEQYF
clone_size: .; d_call: .; v_call: TRBV19; j_call: TRBJ1-2; cdr3_nt: TGTGCCAGTACGCGGACCCTGGCAGGGGCCTACTATGGCTACACCTTC; cdr3_aa: CASTRTLAGAYYGYTF
clone_size: .; d_call: .; v_call: TRBV7-2; j_call: TRBJ2-5; cdr3_nt: TGTGCCAGCAGCCAGGGCATTACAGGGTTGGAGACCCAGTACTTC; cdr3_aa: CASSQGITGLETQYF
clone_size: .; d_call: .; v_call: TRBV5-4; j_call: TRBJ1-1; cdr3_nt: TGTGCCAGCAGCTTCAGTGTGATGAACACTGAAGCTTTCTTT; cdr3_aa: CASSFSVMNTEAFF
clone_size: .; d_call: TRBD1; v_call: TRBV6-5; j_call: TRBJ2-1; cdr3_nt: TGTGCCAGCAGCAGGGACAGGGGTCGGAACAATGAGCAGTTCTTC; cdr3_aa: CASSRDRGRNNEQFF
clone_size: .; d_call: .; v_call: TRBV18; j_call: TRBJ1-1; cdr3_nt: TGTGCCAGCTCACTTGGGGGCGGTGAAGCTTTCTTT; cdr3_aa: CASSLGGGEAFF
clone_size: .; d_call: TRBD1; v_call: TRBV27; j_call: TRBJ2-7; cdr3_nt: TGTGCCAGCAGTTTTGCCCCAAACAGGGGGAGAGACGAGCAGTACTTC; cdr3_aa: CASSFAPNRGRDEQYF
clone_size: few; d_call: .; v_call: TRBV6-4; j_call: TRBJ2-1; cdr3_nt: TGTGCCAGCAGCGTACAAACAGGGACCTTCCAGTTCTTC; cdr3_aa: CASSVQTGTFQFF
clone_size: .; d_call: .; v_call: TRBV5-1; j_call: TRBJ2-7; cdr3_nt: TGCGCCAGCAGCTTGGGACAGGACTCCTACGAGCAGTACTTC; cdr3_aa: CASSLGQDSYEQYF
clone_size: .; d_call: .; v_call: TRBV12-3/TRBV12-4; j_call: TRBJ1-4; cdr3_nt: TGTGCCAGCAGTATACTTCAGGGTGAAAAACTGTTTTTT; cdr3_aa: CASSILQGEKLFF
clone_size: .; d_call: .; v_call: TRBV5-1; j_call: TRBJ2-7; cdr3_nt: TGCGCCAGCAGCCCGGAGCGGTCCGAGCAGTACTTC; cdr3_aa: CASSPERSEQYF
clone_size: .; d_call: .; v_call: TRBV7-9; j_call: TRBJ1-1; cdr3_nt: TGTGCCAGCAGCTCAGTCAGGGGCAAGAACACTGAAGCTTTCTTT; cdr3_aa: CASSSVRGKNTEAFF
clone_size: .; d_call: .; v_call: TRBV6-5; j_call: TRBJ2-7; cdr3_nt: TGTGCCAGCAGTCTTGTAGGCGGGCATCAGTACTTC; cdr3_aa: CASSLVGGHQYF
clone_size: .; d_call: .; v_call: TRBV7-8; j_call: TRBJ1-2; cdr3_nt: TGTGCCAGCAGCTCACGCGGGTGGGGTGATAACTATGGCTACACCTTC; cdr3_aa: CASSSRGWGDNYGYTF
clone_size: .; d_call: .; v_call: TRBV29-1; j_call: TRBJ2-1; cdr3_nt: TGCAGCGTAGCCAGGGGGGCCTACAATGAGCAGTTCTTC; cdr3_aa: CSVARGAYNEQFF
clone_size: .; d_call: TRBD1; v_call: TRBV9; j_call: TRBJ2-7; cdr3_nt: TGTGCCAGCAGCGCCAAAGGCAGGGGGTCGGACGAGCAGTACTTC; cdr3_aa: CASSAKGRGSDEQYF
clone_size: .; d_call: .; v_call: TRBV28; j_call: TRBJ1-1; cdr3_nt: TGTGCCAGCAGTTTAACCTCAACGGGAGTTGCTTTCTTT; cdr3_aa: CASSLTSTGVAFF
clone_size: .; d_call: .; v_call: TRBV6-6; j_call: TRBJ1-1; cdr3_nt: TGTGCCAGCAGTAAACTCGGGGGGACTGAAGCTTTCTTT; cdr3_aa: CASSKLGGTEAFF
clone_size: .; d_call: .; v_call: TRBV6-1; j_call: TRBJ1-6; cdr3_nt: TGTGCCAGCAGTGACGGGACACCCCTCCACTTT; cdr3_aa: CASSDGTPLHF
clone_size: .; d_call: .; v_call: TRBV7-2; j_call: TRBJ2-7; cdr3_nt: TGTGCCAGCAGCTTAGCGGGGCGAGGTGAGCAGTACTTC; cdr3_aa: CASSLAGRGEQYF
clone_size: .; d_call: .; v_call: TRBV2; j_call: TRBJ2-7; cdr3_nt: TGTGCCAGCGGGGGGACAGTCTACGAGCAGTACTTC; cdr3_aa: CASGGTVYEQYF
clone_size: .; d_call: TRBD1; v_call: TRBV5-1; j_call: TRBJ2-5; cdr3_nt: TGCGCCAGCAATACCGGGACAGCCATTGGAGAGACCCAGTACTTC; cdr3_aa: CASNTGTAIGETQYF
clone_size: .; d_call: .; v_call: TRBV21-1; j_call: TRBJ2-7; cdr3_nt: TGTGCCAGCAGCAACACCCCCTCAAGGGGCAGGGACTACGAGCAGTACTTC; cdr3_aa: CASSNTPSRGRDYEQYF
clone_size: .; d_call: .; v_call: TRBV11-1; j_call: TRBJ1-1; cdr3_nt: TGTGCCAGCAGCTTAGAGCCCTTGAACACTGAAGCTTTCTTT; cdr3_aa: CASSLEPLNTEAFF
clone_size: few; d_call: .; v_call: TRBV5-4; j_call: TRBJ1-2; cdr3_nt: TGTGCCAGCAGCTTGGAGGGGATGAGCTATGGCTACACCTTC; cdr3_aa: CASSLEGMSYGYTF
clone_size: .; d_call: TRBD1; v_call: TRBV5-6; j_call: TRBJ2-1; cdr3_nt: TGTGCCAGCAGCCGTCAGGGGGAAAGGGGTAATGAGCAGTTCTTC; cdr3_aa: CASSRQGERGNEQFF
clone_size: .; d_call: .; v_call: TRBV9; j_call: TRBJ1-4; cdr3_nt: TGTGCCAGCAGCGTAGCTGGGGGAGGGGAAAAACTGTTTTTT; cdr3_aa: CASSVAGGGEKLFF
clone_size: .; d_call: .; v_call: TRBV2; j_call: TRBJ1-4; cdr3_nt: TGTGCCAGCAGTGAAACCCCAGGGCTCACTAATGAAAAACTGTTTTTT; cdr3_aa: CASSETPGLTNEKLFF